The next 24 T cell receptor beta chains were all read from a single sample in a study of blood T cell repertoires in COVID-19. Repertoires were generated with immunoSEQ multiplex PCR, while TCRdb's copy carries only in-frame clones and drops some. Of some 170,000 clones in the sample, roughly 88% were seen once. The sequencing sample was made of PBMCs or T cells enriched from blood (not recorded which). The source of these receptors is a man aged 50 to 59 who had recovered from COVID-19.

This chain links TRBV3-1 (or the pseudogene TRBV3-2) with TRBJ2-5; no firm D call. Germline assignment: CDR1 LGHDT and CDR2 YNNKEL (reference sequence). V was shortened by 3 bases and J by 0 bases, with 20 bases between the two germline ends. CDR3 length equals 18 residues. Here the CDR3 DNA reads TGTGCCAGCAGCCAGGCACCTAAATACTACCCCGACCAAGAGACCCAGTACTTC. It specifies CASSQAPKYYPDQETQYF.

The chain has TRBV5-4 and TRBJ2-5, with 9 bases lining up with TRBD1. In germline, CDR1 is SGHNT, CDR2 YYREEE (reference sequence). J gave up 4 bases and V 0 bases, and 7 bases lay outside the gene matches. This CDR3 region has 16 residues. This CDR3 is CASSLGGQGTGETQYF. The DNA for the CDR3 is TGTGCCAGCAGCTTGGGGGGACAGGGAACAGGAGAGACCCAGTACTTC.

The CDR3 coding sequence is TGTGCCAGCAGACTGTCGTCAGGCCCGGGGTACACCTTC. This sequence encodes CASRLSSGPGYTF. This chain uses TRBV3-1 (or the pseudogene TRBV3-2) with TRBJ1-2; D uncertain. In germline, CDR1 is LGHDT, CDR2 YNNKEL (reference sequence). The CDR3 runs 13 residues. V lost 6 bases to trimming and J lost 11 bases, with 19 bases between them.

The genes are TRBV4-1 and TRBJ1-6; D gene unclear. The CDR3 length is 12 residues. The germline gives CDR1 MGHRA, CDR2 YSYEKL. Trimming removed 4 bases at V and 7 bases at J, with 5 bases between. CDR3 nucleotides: TGCGCCAGCAGCCCCCCAAATTCACCCCTCCACTTT. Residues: CASSPPNSPLHF.

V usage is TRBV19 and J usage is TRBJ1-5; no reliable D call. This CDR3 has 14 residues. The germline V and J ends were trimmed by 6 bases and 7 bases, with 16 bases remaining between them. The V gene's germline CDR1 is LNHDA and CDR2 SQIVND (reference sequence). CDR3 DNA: TGTGCCAGTAGCAATTCCCCAGGTTTACAGCCCCAGCATTTT. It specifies CASSNSPGLQPQHF.

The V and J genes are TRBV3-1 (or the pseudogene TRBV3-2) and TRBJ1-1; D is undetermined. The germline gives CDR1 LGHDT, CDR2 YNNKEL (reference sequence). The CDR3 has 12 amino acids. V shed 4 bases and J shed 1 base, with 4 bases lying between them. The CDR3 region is CASSLANTEAFF. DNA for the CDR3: TGTGCCAGCAGCCTGGCGAACACTGAAGCTTTCTTT.

The CDR3 nucleotides are TGTGCCAGCAGCTTCCGGGGTAGCGGGACCCCCACAGATACGCAGTATTTT. As protein: CASSFRGSGTPTDTQYF. The V gene is TRBV7-3, the J gene TRBJ2-3, with TRBD2 identical over 8 bases. Germline assignment: CDR1 SGHTA and CDR2 FQGTGA. The CDR3 covers 17 residues. Trimming cost V 3 bases and J 2 bases; bases outside gene matches: 10.

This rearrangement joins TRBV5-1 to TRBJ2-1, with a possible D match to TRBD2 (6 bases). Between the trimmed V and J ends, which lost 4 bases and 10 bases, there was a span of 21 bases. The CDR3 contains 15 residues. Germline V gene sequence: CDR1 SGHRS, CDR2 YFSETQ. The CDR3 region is CASSPLAGGDGEQFF. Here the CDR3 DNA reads TGCGCCAGCAGCCCCCTTGCTGGCGGGGACGGGGAGCAGTTCTTC.

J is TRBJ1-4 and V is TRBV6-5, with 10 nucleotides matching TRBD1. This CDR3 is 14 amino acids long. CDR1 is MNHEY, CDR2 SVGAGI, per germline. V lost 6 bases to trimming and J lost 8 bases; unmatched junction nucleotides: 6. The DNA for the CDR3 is TGTGCCAGCAGACTCGGGACAGGGGCCGAAAAACTGTTTTTT. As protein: CASRLGTGAEKLFF.

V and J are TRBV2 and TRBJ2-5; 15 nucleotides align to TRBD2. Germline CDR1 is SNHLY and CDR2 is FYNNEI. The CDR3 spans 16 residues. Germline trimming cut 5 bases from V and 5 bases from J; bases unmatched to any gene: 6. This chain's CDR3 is CASSPGTSGGLETQYF. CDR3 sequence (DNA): TGTGCCAGCAGTCCCGGGACTAGCGGGGGGTTGGAGACCCAGTACTTC.

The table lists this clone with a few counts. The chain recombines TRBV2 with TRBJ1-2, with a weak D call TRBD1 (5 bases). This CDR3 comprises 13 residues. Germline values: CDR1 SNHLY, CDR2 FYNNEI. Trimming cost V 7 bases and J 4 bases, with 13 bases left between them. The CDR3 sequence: CASMGHRFYGYTF. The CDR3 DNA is TGTGCCAGCATGGGGCACCGGTTCTATGGCTACACCTTC.

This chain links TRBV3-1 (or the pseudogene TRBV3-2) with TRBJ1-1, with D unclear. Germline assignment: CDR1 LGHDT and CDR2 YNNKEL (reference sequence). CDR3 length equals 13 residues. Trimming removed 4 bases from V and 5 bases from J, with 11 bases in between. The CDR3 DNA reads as TGTGCCAGCAGCCTAGAACGGAGAACTGAAGCTTTCTTT. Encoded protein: CASSLERRTEAFF.

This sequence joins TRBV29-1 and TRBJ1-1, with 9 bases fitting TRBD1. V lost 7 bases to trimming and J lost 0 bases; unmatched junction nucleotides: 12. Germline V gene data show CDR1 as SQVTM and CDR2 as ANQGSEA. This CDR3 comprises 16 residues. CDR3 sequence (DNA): TGCAGCGCCTTGGGACAGGGAGGCCCCATGAACACTGAAGCTTTCTTT. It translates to CSALGQGGPMNTEAFF. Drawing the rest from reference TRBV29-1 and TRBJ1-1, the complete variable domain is SAVISQKPSRDICQRGTSLTIQCQVDSQVTMMFWYRQQPGQSLTLIATANQGSEATYESGFVIDKFPISRPNLTFSTLTVSNMSPEDSSIYLCSALGQGGPMNTEAFFGQGTRLTVV.

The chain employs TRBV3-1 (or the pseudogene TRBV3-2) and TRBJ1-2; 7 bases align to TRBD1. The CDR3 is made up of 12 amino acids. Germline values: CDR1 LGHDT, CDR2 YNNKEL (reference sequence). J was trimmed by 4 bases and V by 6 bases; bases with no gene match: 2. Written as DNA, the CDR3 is TGTGCCAGCAGTCGACAGGGCTATGGCTACACCTTC. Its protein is CASSRQGYGYTF.

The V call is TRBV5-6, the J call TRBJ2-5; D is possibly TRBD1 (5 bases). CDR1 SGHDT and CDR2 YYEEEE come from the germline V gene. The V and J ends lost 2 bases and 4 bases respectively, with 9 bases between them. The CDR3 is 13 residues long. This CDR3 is CASSFSRVETQYF. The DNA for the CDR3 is TGTGCCAGCAGCTTTTCCAGGGTAGAGACCCAGTACTTC.

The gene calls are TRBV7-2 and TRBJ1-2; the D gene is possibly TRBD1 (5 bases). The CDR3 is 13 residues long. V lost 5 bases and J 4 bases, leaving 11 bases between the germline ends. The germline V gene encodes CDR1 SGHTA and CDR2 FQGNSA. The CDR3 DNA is TGTGCCAGCAGCCTGGGGCTCCGCTATGGCTACACCTTC. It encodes CASSLGLRYGYTF.

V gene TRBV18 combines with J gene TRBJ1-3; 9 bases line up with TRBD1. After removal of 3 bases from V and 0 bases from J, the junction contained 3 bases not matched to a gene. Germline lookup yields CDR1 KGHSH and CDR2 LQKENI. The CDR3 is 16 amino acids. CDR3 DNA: TGTGCCAGCTCACCCGGGACAGGGAACTCTGGAAACACCATATATTTT. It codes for CASSPGTGNSGNTIYF.

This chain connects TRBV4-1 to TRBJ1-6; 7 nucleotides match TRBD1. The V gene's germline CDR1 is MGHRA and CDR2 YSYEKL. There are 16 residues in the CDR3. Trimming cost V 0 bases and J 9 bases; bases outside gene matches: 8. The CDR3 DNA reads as TGCGCCAGCAGCCAAGATCCGGGACAGCGCAGTTCACCCCTCCACTTT. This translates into CASSQDPGQRSSPLHF.

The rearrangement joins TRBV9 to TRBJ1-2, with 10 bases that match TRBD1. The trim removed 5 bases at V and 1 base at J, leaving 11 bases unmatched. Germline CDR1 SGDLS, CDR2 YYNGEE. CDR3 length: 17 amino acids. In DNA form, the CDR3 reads TGTGCCAGCAGTCTCACCGGGGACAGGGGAGGTAACTATGGCTACACCTTC. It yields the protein CASSLTGDRGGNYGYTF.

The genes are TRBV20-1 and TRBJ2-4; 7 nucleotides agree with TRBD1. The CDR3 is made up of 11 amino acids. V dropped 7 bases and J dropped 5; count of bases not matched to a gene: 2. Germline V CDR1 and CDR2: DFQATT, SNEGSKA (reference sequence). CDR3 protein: CSGQGQNIQYF. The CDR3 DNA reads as TGCAGTGGACAGGGTCAAAACATTCAGTACTTC.

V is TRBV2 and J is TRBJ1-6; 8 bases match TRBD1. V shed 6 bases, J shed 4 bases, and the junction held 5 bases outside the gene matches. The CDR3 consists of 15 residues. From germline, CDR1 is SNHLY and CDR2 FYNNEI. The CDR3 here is CASSSGGSYNSPLHF. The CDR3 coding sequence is TGTGCCAGCAGCTCAGGGGGCTCGTATAATTCACCCCTCCACTTT.

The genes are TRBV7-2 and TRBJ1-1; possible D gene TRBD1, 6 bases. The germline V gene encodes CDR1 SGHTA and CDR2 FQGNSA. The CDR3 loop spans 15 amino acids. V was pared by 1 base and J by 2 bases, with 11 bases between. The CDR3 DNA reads TGTGCCAGCAGCTTAGAACCCGGGACAAACACTGAAGCTTTCTTT. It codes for CASSLEPGTNTEAFF.

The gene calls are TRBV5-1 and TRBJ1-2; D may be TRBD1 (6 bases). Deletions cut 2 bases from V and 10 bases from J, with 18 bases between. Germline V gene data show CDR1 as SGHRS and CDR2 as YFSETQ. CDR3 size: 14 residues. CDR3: CASSFWTEASAYTF. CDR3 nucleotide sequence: TGCGCCAGCAGCTTTTGGACAGAGGCCTCTGCCTACACCTTC.

The CDR3 nucleotides read TGTGCCAGCAGCTCACGCGGCCCAGTCGGCTACGAGCAGTACTTC. Protein product: CASSSRGPVGYEQYF. This chain joins TRBV7-9 and TRBJ2-7; no clear D. The CDR3 runs 15 residues. Trimming took off 4 bases at V and 3 bases at J, with 16 bases between the two ends. Germline V gene sequence: CDR1 SEHNR, CDR2 FQNEAQ (reference sequence). Based on the CDR3 plus reference TRBV7-9 and TRBJ2-7, the full variable domain is DTGVSQNPRHKITKRGQNVTFRCDPISEHNRLYWYRQTLGQGPEFLTYFQNEAQLEKSRLLSDRFSAERPKGSFSTLEIQRTEQGDSAMYLCASSSRGPVGYEQYFGPGTRLTVT.